The next 28 T cell receptor beta chains were all read from a single sample in a study of OX40 agonist ivuxolimab in advanced cancers. Here immunoSEQ multiplex PCR was the method, and the copy in TCRdb shows in-frame clones only, minus some. Of 50,000 to 75,000 clones detected, roughly nine tenths appear once; the ten largest clones hold roughly 0.75%. The sequenced sample was CD4+ or CD8+ T cells sorted from blood, obtained in a trial of the OX40 agonist ivuxolimab. The receptors were gathered from an adult with an advanced solid tumor such as melanoma, head and neck, liver or kidney cancer.

This rearrangement joins TRBV10-2 to TRBJ1-1; D perhaps matches TRBD1 (5 bases). CDR3 length: 12 amino acids. Germline V gene lookup returns CDR1 WSHSY and CDR2 SAAADI. V was pared by 2 bases and J by 8 bases, with 9 bases between. CDR3 nucleotides: TGCGCCAGCAGTGAGCCGGGGGGGGAAGCTTTCTTT. This sequence encodes CASSEPGGEAFF.

The count of this clone is one. V gene TRBV6-5 combines with J gene TRBJ1-2; D may be TRBD1 (5 bases). Trimming removed 5 bases at V and 8 bases at J, with 12 bases between. The CDR3 runs to 12 residues. The germline gives CDR1 MNHEY, CDR2 SVGAGI. The CDR3 is CASSHQGGGYTF. The CDR3 DNA is TGTGCCAGCAGTCACCAGGGCGGCGGCTACACCTTC.

V is TRBV7-2 and J is TRBJ1-1; D remains unclear. Trimming cost V 1 base and J 4 bases, with 10 bases left between them. The CDR3 runs to 14 residues. Germline lookup yields CDR1 SGHTA and CDR2 FQGNSA. DNA for the CDR3: TGTGCCAGCAGCTTAGAGGGATGGAGCACTGAAGCTTTCTTT. Translating it yields CASSLEGWSTEAFF.

This chain joins TRBV6-5 and TRBJ2-7; 8 bases map to TRBD2. The CDR3 contains 16 residues. Germline lookup yields CDR1 MNHEY and CDR2 SVGAGI. J was trimmed by 5 bases and V by 4 bases; bases with no gene match: 13. The DNA for the CDR3 is TGTGCCAGCAGTTCCGGGACTAGATACGGTGGAGACGAGCAGTACTTC. Amino acid sequence: CASSSGTRYGGDEQYF.

The chain carries TRBV11-2 and TRBJ2-7, with TRBD2 identical over 7 bases. The CDR3 extends over 14 amino acids. V lost 5 bases and J lost 3; bases outside the gene matches: 7. CDR1 SGHAT and CDR2 FQNNGV come from the germline V gene. The CDR3 nucleotides are TGTGCCAGCAGCCCGTGGACGGGAGGCTACGAGCAGTACTTC. Its translation is CASSPWTGGYEQYF.

CDR3 sequence: CASSSPGGPQETQYF. DNA of the CDR3: TGTGCCAGCAGCTCGCCGGGCGGGCCCCAAGAGACCCAGTACTTC. The rearrangement joins TRBV5-4 to TRBJ2-5; tentatively, D is TRBD2 (5 bases). V was cut by 3 bases and J by 1 base, with 13 bases left in between. The CDR3 is 15 residues long. Germline CDR1 reads SGHNT; CDR2 reads YYREEE (reference sequence).

The chain links TRBV18 to TRBJ1-5, with TRBD1 matching over 7 bases. The CDR3 totals 14 residues. Germline CDR1 reads KGHSH; CDR2 reads LQKENI. The V segment lost 5 bases and the J segment 4 bases; nucleotides outside the gene matches: 5. This chain's CDR3 is CASSATGTNQPQHF. In DNA, the CDR3 is TGTGCCAGCTCAGCGACAGGGACAAATCAGCCCCAGCATTTT.

This chain connects TRBV6-5 to TRBJ1-4; D gene uncertain. CDR1 and CDR2 from the germline V gene are MNHEY and SVGAGI. The CDR3 spans 15 residues. Trimming stripped 2 bases from V and 0 bases from J, with 7 bases between. The CDR3 coding sequence is TGTGCCAGCAGTTACGCCGGTGCAACTAATGAAAAACTGTTTTTT. Translated, it gives CASSYAGATNEKLFF.

This chain connects TRBV6-6 to TRBJ2-1; TRBD2 aligns across 11 bases. CDR1 is MNHNY and CDR2 is SVGAGI in the germline V gene (reference sequence). Losses at the gene ends were 5 bases for V and 8 bases for J; bases not matched to a gene: 8. CDR3 length: 15 amino acids. The CDR3 sequence is CASSTHSGRADEQFF. The CDR3 nucleotides read TGTGCCAGCAGTACTCATAGCGGGAGGGCCGATGAGCAGTTCTTC.

The chain recombines TRBV7-2 with TRBJ2-2; tentatively, D is TRBD1 (6 bases). V gave up 5 bases and J gave up 5 bases, with 15 bases separating them. CDR3 length: 15 residues. Per germline, CDR1 SGHTA and CDR2 FQGNSA. The CDR3 nucleotides are TGTGCCAGCAGCACTCACAGGGATTCGACCGGGGAGCTGTTTTTT. It translates to CASSTHRDSTGELFF.

This chain uses TRBV27 with TRBJ2-1; D might be TRBD1 (5 bases). Germline V CDR1 and CDR2: MNHEY, SMNVEV (reference sequence). V was clipped by 6 bases and J by 5 bases, with 17 bases between them. This CDR3 has 15 residues. The chain's CDR3 is CASRGRRTMNNEQFF. Written as DNA, the CDR3 is TGTGCCAGCAGGGGTCGAAGGACAATGAACAATGAGCAGTTCTTC.

The chain uses TRBV6-5 and TRBJ2-1; 8 bases align to TRBD1. The CDR3 loop spans 12 amino acids. The J segment lost 15 bases and the V segment lost 2 bases, leaving 6 bases of the junction unmatched. CDR1 and CDR2 from the germline V gene are MNHEY and SVGAGI. The CDR3 DNA reads as TGTGCCAGCAGTTACGAAACAGGGGGTGCGTTCTTC. Protein: CASSYETGGAFF.

The chain combines TRBV19 with TRBJ1-5, with 9 bases that match TRBD1. Germline V lookup: CDR1 LNHDA, CDR2 SQIVND (reference sequence). Unmatched junction bases numbered 12, after V lost 11 bases and J lost 1 base. The CDR3 consists of 16 residues. CDR3 protein: CASRDRVIQSNQPQHF. In DNA, the CDR3 is TGTGCCTCCCGGGACAGGGTTATTCAAAGCAATCAGCCCCAGCATTTT. The variable domain in full, with the rest retrieved from reference TRBV19 and TRBJ1-5, is DGGITQSPKYLFRKEGQNVTLSCEQNLNHDAMYWYRQDPGQGLRLIYYSQIVNDFQKGDIAEGYSVSREKKESFPLTVTSAQKNPTAFYLCASRDRVIQSNQPQHFGDGTRLSIL.

Here the CDR3 reads CASSHSSGGFKETQYF. CDR3 nucleotide sequence: TGTGCCAGCAGCCACTCTAGCGGGGGGTTTAAAGAGACCCAGTACTTC. The chain links TRBV14 to TRBJ2-5, with 11 positions matching TRBD2. After removal of 3 bases from V and 3 bases from J, the junction contained 6 bases not matched to a gene. The CDR3 contains 16 residues. Per germline, CDR1 SGHDN and CDR2 FVKESK.

The chain has TRBV14 and TRBJ1-1, with a tentative D call TRBD1 (6 bases). Trimming cost V 3 bases and J 13 bases, with 24 bases left between them. The length of the CDR3 is 15 residues. Germline V lookup: CDR1 SGHDN, CDR2 FVKESK. The chain's CDR3 is CASSHPSGGGLKVFF. As DNA, the CDR3 is TGTGCCAGCAGCCATCCCTCGGGGGGCGGCCTAAAGGTTTTCTTT.

V usage is TRBV28 and J usage is TRBJ2-7, with a weak D call TRBD2 (5 bases). Germline V gene sequence: CDR1 MDHEN, CDR2 SYDVKM. The CDR3 runs 14 residues. V lost 6 bases and J lost 2, with 14 bases in between. The CDR3 nucleotides are TGTGCCAGCAGCCCCCAGCGGCCCCCCTACGAGCAGTACTTC. Translation gives CASSPQRPPYEQYF.

The rearrangement uses TRBV11-2 and TRBJ2-1, with TRBD2 identical over 12 bases. This CDR3 comprises 15 residues. CDR1 and CDR2 (germline): SGHAT, FQNNGV. The V segment lost 8 bases and the J segment 5 bases; nucleotides outside the gene matches: 7. CDR3 protein: CASSPGLAGNNEQFF. For the CDR3, the DNA is TGTGCCAGCTCCCCTGGACTAGCGGGGAACAATGAGCAGTTCTTC.

V gene TRBV7-6 combines with J gene TRBJ2-1; D tentatively reads TRBD1 or TRBD2 (5 bases each). V lost 4 bases and J lost 7, with 20 bases in between. In germline, CDR1 is SGHVS, CDR2 FNYEAQ. The CDR3 runs to 16 residues. CDR3 bases: TGTGCCAGCAGCTGGGACCGGGACCCTAAAAGGAATGAGCAGTTCTTC. It codes for CASSWDRDPKRNEQFF.

The J gene is TRBJ1-5, the V gene TRBV19, with D perhaps TRBD1 (5 bases). This CDR3 spans 13 amino acids. Looked up from germline, CDR1 is LNHDA and CDR2 is SQIVND (reference sequence). The V gene lost 5 bases and the J gene lost 3 bases, with 8 bases spanning the gap. The CDR3: CASSRDPNQPQHF. The CDR3 bases are TGTGCCAGTAGTCGGGACCCCAATCAGCCCCAGCATTTT.

The chain uses TRBV11-2 and TRBJ1-1, with no clear D. The CDR3 is 16 residues long. Germline V CDR1 and CDR2: SGHAT, FQNNGV. The V end lost 1 base, the J end lost 1 base, and 13 bases lay between the germline ends. CDR3 region: CASSLGLRVRNTEAFF. The CDR3 nucleotides are TGTGCCAGCAGCTTAGGTCTCCGGGTGAGGAACACTGAAGCTTTCTTT. The whole variable domain, filled in from reference TRBV11-2 and TRBJ1-1, reads EAGVAQSPRYKIIEKRQSVAFWCNPISGHATLYWYQQILGQGPKLLIQFQNNGVVDDSQLPKDRFSAERLKGVDSTLKIQPAKLEDSAVYLCASSLGLRVRNTEAFFGQGTRLTVV.

The chain joins TRBV19 to TRBJ1-4, with D maybe TRBD1 (5 bases). V was shortened by 4 bases and J by 5 bases, with 14 bases between the two germline ends. Per germline, CDR1 LNHDA and CDR2 SQIVND (reference sequence). The CDR3 is 15 amino acids. The CDR3 DNA follows: TGTGCCAGTAGTAGATTGCGACAGCCCAATGAAAAACTGTTTTTT. Its protein is CASSRLRQPNEKLFF.

The chain joins TRBV18 to TRBJ2-7; 7 bases map to TRBD1. From germline, CDR1 is KGHSH and CDR2 LQKENI. CDR3 length: 15 residues. The V gene end was trimmed by 1 base and the J gene end by 5 bases; junction bases not matched to a gene: 8. CDR3 in amino acids: CASSPRSGTEDEQYF. The CDR3 region has the DNA TGTGCCAGCTCACCACGGTCCGGGACAGAGGACGAGCAGTACTTC.

The chain joins TRBV21-1 to TRBJ1-1. TRBV21-1 is a known pseudogene. This CDR3 has 19 amino acids. The CDR3 loop reads CASSKKSLSTGHMNTEAFF. Here the CDR3 DNA reads TGTGCCAGCAGCAAAAAGAGTTTATCGACCGGCCACATGAACACTGAAGCTTTCTTT.

CDR3 nucleotides: TGCGCCAGCAGACCAAACGCGAACACTGAAGCTTTCTTT. Encoded protein: CASRPNANTEAFF. The chain uses TRBV10-2 and TRBJ1-1, with D uncertain. The CDR3 runs 13 residues. The V gene lost 6 bases and the J gene lost 1 base, with 9 bases spanning the gap. CDR1 and CDR2 (germline): WSHSY, SAAADI.

The chain links TRBV19 to TRBJ2-7; TRBD2 aligns across 10 bases. V dropped 6 bases and J dropped 7; count of bases not matched to a gene: 9. This CDR3 spans 14 amino acids. The germline V gene has CDR1 LNHDA and CDR2 SQIVND (reference sequence). CDR3 nucleotides: TGTGCCAGTAGGCATACTAGCGGGACGAAAGAGCAGTACTTC. Translation gives CASRHTSGTKEQYF.

The J gene is TRBJ1-5, the V gene TRBV30; maybe TRBD1 (6 bases). The CDR3 is made up of 13 amino acids. From germline, CDR1 is GTSNPN and CDR2 SVGIG (reference sequence). V was cut by 4 bases and J by 7 bases, with 14 bases left in between. CDR3 bases: TGTGCCTGGACTGAGGGGGTGAACCAGCCCCAGCATTTT. It specifies CAWTEGVNQPQHF.

The V call is TRBV9, the J call TRBJ2-2; 13 bases are shared with TRBD2. The CDR3 runs to 16 residues. The V and J ends lost 4 bases and 8 bases, in that order; junction bases with no gene match: 8. In germline, CDR1 is SGDLS, CDR2 YYNGEE. CDR3 nucleotide sequence: TGTGCCAGCAGCCCTGGACTAGCGGGAGCAGTAGGGGAGCTGTTTTTT. It codes for CASSPGLAGAVGELFF.

The chain carries TRBV5-5 and TRBJ2-7; no definite D call. The V end was cut by 3 bases, the J end by 3 bases, with 7 bases between. CDR3 length: 12 residues. Germline-derived CDR1 and CDR2 are SGHKS and YYEKEE (reference sequence). Here the CDR3 DNA reads TGTGCCAGCAGCTCTTTCATCTACGAGCAGTACTTC. Its translation: CASSSFIYEQYF.